This TCR beta chain appears in the sequencing data of a study of blood T cells in healthy people across ages (dated by TCRdb to 2014 to 2015). At the level of the whole study: In model experiments, template switching captured roughly one uniquely barcoded TCR beta cDNA molecule for every two T cells. For two donors (one aged 18 to 30 and one aged 80 or older), the study analyzed two additional independent replicas of 1 million unique cDNA reads from the same blood draw. The donors were split into four age groups: young (average 16 years), middle-aged (39), aged (about 62) and long-lived (more than 80). Using deep sequencing normalized with unique cDNA molecular identifiers, the study measured how TCR beta repertoire diversity changes with age. To avoid experimental bias, donors of different ages were randomly spread across the sequencing lanes. Overall study results and their limits: Estimates of total diversity based on one million sequenced T cells were considered lower bounds and underestimates. Bulk unsorted PBMC profiling prevented conclusive comparison of naive and antigen-experienced compartments. Observed TCR beta diversity per million T cells fell roughly linearly with age, and a significant reduction was already apparent by age around 40. Observed TCR beta diversity correlated strongly with the percentage of naive T cells measured by flow cytometry. Compared with the aged group, the long-lived group had more naive CD4+ T cells, fewer expanded clones and increased TCR diversity, a pattern suggesting age selection. The CMV infection status of donors was not known, potentially confounding age-related changes in expanded clonotypes.

Libraries were made using 5' RACE. Data came from an Illumina HiSeq 2500. A second roughly 6 to 11 cycle PCR used a sample-barcoded 5' primer and a J-beta primer mix. A template-switch 5' adaptor carrying 12 random nucleotides introduced a unique molecular identifier onto each TCR beta cDNA molecule. Each sample yielded at least 3 million CDR3-containing paired-end reads. First-strand cDNA synthesis was performed from all RNA using the Mint cDNA synthesis kit, with priming by a TRBC-specific oligonucleotide. Following uracil-DNA glycosylase treatment, a first 18-cycle PCR with universal primers M1SS and BC2_uni_R was performed on all cDNA. The paper's processing steps were these. Each sample was normalized by randomly selecting 1 million high-quality reads, each carrying a distinct molecular identifier. Instead of being binned into consensus sequences, reads with shared molecular identifiers were discarded. MiTCR, run with a Q25 quality threshold and the strictest error-elimination algorithm, handled CDR3 identification, clonotype clustering and error correction. A nonparametric unseen species model with Euler transformation was used to estimate lower-bound total TCR beta diversity. TCRdb took the public reads, trimmed them with fastp at Q25, ran MiXCR for clone calling and kept in-frame beta chains. Identical CDR3 protein sequences are pooled into one entry, listed with their most common genes and DNA. The V and J calls follow TCRdb's processing rather than the paper's. This sample lists about 700,000 distinct CDR3 sequences; about 30% were detected once. Of the sample, less than 20% is held by the ten largest clones.

There are many counts of this clonotype. Its antigen target is currently unknown. No clone much larger than this one lies a single base away; base qualities are absent. From the cysteine up to the phenylalanine, the CDR3 has a length of 13 residues. Only the CDR3 part of the read is kept: 39 bases, read in frame from the first base. CDR1 and CDR2 (SNHLY, FYNNEI) derive from the germline V gene. A distance of 10 bases separates the germline ends of V and J, which lose 6 bases and 1 base respectively. Donors were roughly 40 systemically healthy Caucasian individuals from Russia aged roughly 6 to 100 years. Approximately 9.3 milliliters of peripheral blood were drawn from each donor into EDTA-treated Vacutainer tubes. Ficoll-Paque density-gradient centrifugation was used to isolate PBMCs, with at least 7 million per sample. Total RNA, at least 5 micrograms per sample, was extracted from PBMCs with Trizol reagent. For every donor, flow cytometry on a PBMC aliquot measured the percentage of naive CD45RAhigh/CD27high T cells.

This clonotype was sampled from a woman of 80 years or more in good health. Donor details come from another sample of the same person, matched by shared clones. The chain is assembled from TRBV2 and TRBJ2-7, with no confident D gene call. The source material was blood. In nucleotides, the sequence is TGTGCCAGCAGCTTCGGACCTTCCTACGAGCAGTACTTC. This translates into CASSFGPSYEQYF. This CDR3, with the reference TRBV2 and TRBJ2-7 proteins standing in past its ends, gives the full variable domain EPEVTQTPSHQVTQMGQEVILRCVPISNHLYFYWYRQILGQKVEFLVSFYNNEISEKSEIFDDQFSVERPDGSNFTLKIRSTKLEDSAMYFCASSFGPSYEQYFGPGTRLTVT.